This passage covers 11 T cell receptor beta chains from one sample sequenced in a study of T-cell memory formation after mild COVID-19. TCRdb ran MiXCR on the 5' RACE reads and lists one entry per CDR3 protein. The sample holds about 400,000 distinct CDR3 sequences, under 20% seen once. Sequenced input: PBMCs or a T cell subset sorted from them (not recorded which). The receptors were gathered from a man younger than 30 who had mild COVID-19 (a few samples of this study predate the infection). Cell type and time point are not known.

This clonotype was found many times. The gene calls are TRBV4-1 and TRBJ1-4; D is possibly TRBD1 (5 bases). This CDR3 is 15 amino acids long. V gave up 1 base and J gave up 2 bases, with 8 bases separating them. Looked up from germline, CDR1 is MGHRA and CDR2 is YSYEKL. The CDR3 coding sequence is TGCGCCAGCAGCCAAGTTGGGACGACTAATGAAAAACTGTTTTTT. As protein: CASSQVGTTNEKLFF.

The chain recombines TRBV5-1 with TRBJ2-1; possible D gene TRBD1, 6 bases. Looked up from germline, CDR1 is SGHRS and CDR2 is YFSETQ. The CDR3 spans 14 residues. Trimming shortened V by 5 bases and J by 4 bases, and 13 bases separated the two germline ends. This CDR3 reads CASSYSTGYNEQFF. CDR3 bases: TGCGCCAGCAGTTATTCTACAGGGTACAATGAGCAGTTCTTC.

Only a few counts were recorded for this clonotype. The rearrangement joins TRBV29-1 to TRBJ2-6; perhaps TRBD2 as D (5 bases). Germline lookup yields CDR1 SQVTM and CDR2 ANQGSEA. V shed 4 bases and J shed 4 bases, with 8 bases lying between them. The CDR3 loop spans 13 amino acids. CDR3 coding DNA: TGCAGCGTTGGGAGGCCCGGGGCCAACGTCCTGACTTTC. It specifies CSVGRPGANVLTF. Together with reference TRBV29-1 and TRBJ2-6, the CDR3 gives the full variable domain: SAVISQKPSRDICQRGTSLTIQCQVDSQVTMMFWYRQQPGQSLTLIATANQGSEATYESGFVIDKFPISRPNLTFSTLTVSNMSPEDSSIYLCSVGRPGANVLTFGAGSRLTVL.

The sample holds a few counts of this clonotype. The chain has TRBV4-3 and TRBJ1-5; 7 nucleotides line up with TRBD1. This CDR3 spans 16 amino acids. V dropped 0 bases and J dropped 4; count of bases not matched to a gene: 6. Germline CDR1 reads LGHNA; CDR2 reads YSLEER. CDR3 sequence reads: CASSQDHRGLNQPQHF. The CDR3, as DNA: TGCGCCAGCAGCCAAGATCACAGGGGCCTTAATCAGCCCCAGCATTTT.

The chain links TRBV4-3 to TRBJ2-2, with unresolved D. V lost 4 bases and J 3 bases, leaving 9 bases between the germline ends. Germline-derived CDR1 and CDR2 are LGHNA and YSLEER. This CDR3 spans 14 amino acids. As DNA, the CDR3 is TGCGCCAGCAGCCGCAGATACGACACCGGGGAGCTGTTTTTT. It translates to CASSRRYDTGELFF.

V gene TRBV30 combines with J gene TRBJ1-2, with D perhaps matching TRBD1 (6 bases). From germline, CDR1 is GTSNPN and CDR2 SVGIG (reference sequence). Deletions cut 3 bases from V and 5 bases from J, with 19 bases between. The CDR3 covers 15 residues. The CDR3 reads CAWRPPGGAGYGYTF. The CDR3 coding sequence is TGTGCCTGGAGGCCCCCGGGGGGCGCGGGATATGGCTACACCTTC.

The CDR3 DNA reads TGTGCCAGCAGCCAGGAGTCGTTAGCGGAGGGCTACGAGCAGTACTTC. The encoded protein is CASSQESLAEGYEQYF. V usage is TRBV4-2 and J usage is TRBJ2-7; TRBD2 is a possible D gene (6 bases). The length of the CDR3 is 16 residues. Germline V gene sequence: CDR1 LGHNA, CDR2 YNFKEQ. V was trimmed by 3 bases and J by 3 bases, leaving 18 bases between them.

The chain recombines TRBV7-2 with TRBJ1-5; D remains unclear. V lost 3 bases, J lost 3 bases, and 6 bases lay in between. The germline V gene encodes CDR1 SGHTA and CDR2 FQGNSA. This CDR3 has 13 residues. This chain's CDR3 is CASSLNPNQPQHF. CDR3 sequence (DNA): TGTGCCAGCAGCTTGAACCCCAATCAGCCCCAGCATTTT.

This clonotype came up a few times. The genes are TRBV5-1 and TRBJ2-3; 7 bases line up with TRBD1. The CDR3 runs to 15 residues. Germline values: CDR1 SGHRS, CDR2 YFSETQ. After removal of 4 bases from V and 2 bases from J, the junction contained 7 bases not matched to a gene. The CDR3 here is CASSTTDRPTDTQYF. CDR3 DNA sequence: TGCGCCAGCAGCACCACGGACAGGCCCACAGATACGCAGTATTTT. The full variable domain, its missing parts supplied by reference TRBV5-1 and TRBJ2-3, is KAGVTQTPRYLIKTRGQQVTLSCSPISGHRSVSWYQQTPGQGLQFLFEYFSETQRNKGNFPGRFSGRQFSNSRSEMNVSTLELGDSALYLCASSTTDRPTDTQYFGPGTRLTVL.

The chain has TRBV15 and TRBJ2-7, with a possible D match to TRBD1 (7 bases). V gave up 0 bases and J gave up 6 bases, with 15 bases separating them. The CDR3 is 15 amino acids. Germline CDR1 and CDR2: LNHNV and YYDKDF (reference sequence). This CDR3 reads CATSRDRGGGGEQYV. DNA of the CDR3: TGTGCCACCAGCAGAGATCGCGGAGGGGGCGGCGAGCAGTACGTC.

This clonotype was recorded a few times. The chain carries TRBV5-6 and TRBJ2-1; possibly TRBD2 for D (6 bases). Germline CDR1 SGHDT, CDR2 YYEEEE. The CDR3 has 14 amino acids. Trimming took 2 bases from V and 8 from J, leaving 14 bases between them. The CDR3 is CASSFPGGGDEQFF. The CDR3 DNA reads as TGTGCCAGCAGCTTCCCCGGGGGTGGGGATGAGCAGTTCTTC.